This T cell receptor beta chain was found in a study of blood T cell repertoires in COVID-19. Study-wide background: Samples representing acute and convalescent COVID-19 were sourced from the United States, Italy and Spain.

As processed by the authors: Reference gene primer amplification yielded estimated nucleated cell counts. Sequencing used immunoSEQ multiplex PCR; TCRdb keeps in-frame clones, though not all of them. The DNA gave D and trimming, while V, J and clone size come from that table. Here the sample spans under 200,000 clones, 90% being singletons. Germline assignment: CDR1 SGHRS and CDR2 YFSETQ. With V trimmed by 4 bases and J by 2 bases, 5 bases remained unmatched. The CDR3 covers 17 residues. The V call is TRBV5-1, the J call TRBJ2-5; TRBD2 aligns across 16 bases. This clonotype originated in a man aged 45 to 65 with acute or convalescent COVID-19. The sequenced material came from peripheral blood. Here the CDR3 reads CASSRGTSGREQETQYF. The CDR3 DNA reads as TGCGCCAGCAGCCGGGGGACTAGCGGGAGGGAACAAGAGACCCAGTACTTC.